This T cell receptor beta chain emerged from a study of vaccination and CD4 T cells after COVID-19. Study background: In culture, cells were exposed to overlapping spike peptides from SARS-CoV-2, HCoV-NL63, HCoV-OC43 and HCoV-229E.

Turning to this clonotype: Its antigen remains unknown.

The study sequenced cultured CD4+ T cell DNA using the Oncomine TCR Beta short-read assay. TCRdb fed the PCR reads into MiXCR, producing one record per CDR3 protein. Altogether about 13,000 distinct CDR3 sequences are present, 40% to 65% being singletons, with the ten largest covering about 16%. The CDR3 runs to 15 residues. The V gene's germline CDR1 is DFQATT and CDR2 SNEGSKA (reference sequence). The trim removed 3 bases at V and 5 bases at J, leaving 9 bases unmatched. Treatment here: roughly 11-day PBMC culture with coronavirus spike peptide pools or control peptides (ViraFEST assay). ViraFEST stimulated the growth of antigen-specific T cells using peptide pools and subsequently profiled their TCRs by sequencing. Negative selection enriched CD4+ T cells from cultures at more than 9 days.

This receptor was taken from a human donor who had recovered from COVID-19. Sequencing used CD4+ T cells from blood, cultured in vitro. The chain couples TRBV20-1 to TRBJ2-3; 9 nucleotides agree with TRBD2. The CDR3 is CSASIAGALGDTQYF. The CDR3 coding sequence is TGCAGTGCTAGCATAGCGGGAGCCTTGGGAGATACGCAGTATTTT.